The 5 T cell receptor beta chains given below trace back to one sample, sequenced in a study of blood T cells in healthy people across ages. Then a second PCR, running roughly 6 to 12 cycles, was carried out with a sample-barcoded 5' primer and a J-beta primer mix. Using its own MiXCR run on the 5' RACE reads, TCRdb lists one record per CDR3 protein. This sample has approximately 960,000 distinct CDR3 sequences, with roughly 28% found just once. The data were also submitted as part of a second study, on T cells of mothers and their children.

The sample comprised blood. Source of these receptors: a woman aged 40 to 49 in good health.

The chain carries TRBV7-2 and TRBJ2-3; TRBD2 agrees at 10 bases. The CDR3 is made up of 18 amino acids. Germline CDR1 reads SGHTA; CDR2 reads FQGNSA. V lost 5 bases, J lost 0 bases, and 11 bases stayed unmatched. The CDR3 coding sequence is TGTGCCAGCAGCCCACAAAGCGGGGGGGCCTCTAGCACAGATACGCAGTATTTT. Residues: CASSPQSGGASSTDTQYF.

The chain recombines TRBV7-3 with TRBJ1-2; D gene unclear. Germline V gene data show CDR1 as SGHTA and CDR2 as FQGTGA. Trimming shortened V by 4 bases and J by 4 bases, and 10 bases separated the two germline ends. The CDR3 contains 13 residues. CDR3 DNA sequence: TGTGCCAGCAGCTCCGGACGGCGCTATGGCTACACCTTC. It yields the protein CASSSGRRYGYTF.

This clonotype occurred many times. The CDR3 bases are TGTGCCACCAAGGCAGCGGGGGGAGACAATGAGCAGTTCTTC. It translates to CATKAAGGDNEQFF. This chain uses TRBV24-1 with TRBJ2-1; 9 bases are shared with TRBD2. Germline V gene data show CDR1 as KGHDR and CDR2 as SFDVKD. This CDR3 comprises 14 residues. The V gene end was trimmed by 8 bases and the J gene end by 5 bases; junction bases not matched to a gene: 6.

With regard to this clonotype: An end of the junction does not agree with germline; a read error may underlie this. V and J are TRBV4-1 and TRBJ1-1, with D tentatively TRBD1 (6 bases). Germline CDR1 is MGHRA and CDR2 is YSYEKL. The CDR3 spans 16 residues. CDR3 sequence (DNA): TGCGTCAGCAGCCAATACCTGGGACACCTGAACACTGAAGCTTTCTTT. Protein: CVSSQYLGHLNTEAFF.

The sample holds a few counts of this clonotype. This clone may be a read error of a much larger clone one base away. The V gene is TRBV9, the J gene TRBJ2-7, with a weak D call TRBD2 (5 bases). The CDR3 contains 14 residues. Trimming left V 3 bases short and J 2 bases short, with 12 bases between. The germline V gene has CDR1 SGDLS and CDR2 YYNGEE. Here the CDR3 reads CASSAGIEAYEQYF. In DNA, the CDR3 is TGTGCCAGCAGCGCCGGGATAGAAGCCTACGAGCAGTACTTC.